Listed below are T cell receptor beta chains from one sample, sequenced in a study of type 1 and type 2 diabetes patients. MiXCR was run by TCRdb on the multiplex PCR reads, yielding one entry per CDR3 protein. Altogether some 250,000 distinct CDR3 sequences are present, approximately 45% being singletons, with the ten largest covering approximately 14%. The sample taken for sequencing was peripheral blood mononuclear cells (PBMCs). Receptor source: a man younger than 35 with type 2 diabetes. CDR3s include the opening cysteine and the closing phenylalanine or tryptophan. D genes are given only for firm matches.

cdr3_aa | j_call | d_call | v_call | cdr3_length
CSVEPWVGTTDGYTF | TRBJ1-2 | - | TRBV29-1 | 15
CASSVRTDTQYF | TRBJ2-3 | - | TRBV2 | 12
CATSEVGSYEQYF | TRBJ2-7 | - | TRBV6-4 | 13
CATSRGAGQGPRERYF | TRBJ2-7 | TRBD1 | TRBV15 | 16
CASSQELRSDHYGYTF | TRBJ1-2 | - | TRBV4-2 | 16
CATSRDQGRETQYF | TRBJ2-5 | - | TRBV15 | 14
CASTPLGPGQGNQPQHF | TRBJ1-5 | TRBD1 | TRBV19 | 17
CSVVTGEAYEQYF | TRBJ2-7 | TRBD1 | TRBV20-1 | 13
CASSEWGQVVGYTF | TRBJ1-2 | TRBD1 | TRBV2 | 14
CASSPSSQGDTGELFF | TRBJ2-2 | - | TRBV5-1 | 16
CASSEAGGLYEQFF | TRBJ2-1 | TRBD2 | TRBV2 | 14
CASRGMSRDMAVQYF | TRBJ2-7 | - | TRBV2 | 15
CASSSGSRGINEQYF | - | TRBD1 | TRBV7-9 | 15
CASTSLDGRRYEQYF | TRBJ2-7 | - | TRBV12-3/TRBV12-4 | 15
CAWKGQGNQPQHF | TRBJ1-5 | TRBD1 | TRBV30 | 13
CASSSRGPYEQYF | TRBJ2-7 | TRBD1 | TRBV28 | 13
CASSGGGQETKYF | TRBJ2-5 | TRBD2 | TRBV2 | 13
CASSPRTGSPGELFF | TRBJ2-2 | TRBD1 | TRBV12-3/TRBV12-4 | 15
CASSPKLAGGTNEQFF | TRBJ2-1 | TRBD2 | TRBV19 | 16
CASSGTSVTSGANVLTF | TRBJ2-6 | - | TRBV7-3 | 17
CASSLAGDTSTDTQYF | TRBJ2-3 | - | TRBV5-1 | 16
CASSFSTEETQYF | TRBJ2-5 | - | TRBV12-3/TRBV12-4 | 13
CASSIVGGFNEQFF | TRBJ2-1 | - | TRBV19 | 14
CASSFGLGLKEKLFF | TRBJ1-4 | - | TRBV27 | 15
CASSPLGTYTQYF | TRBJ2-3 | - | TRBV7-2 | 13
CASSGTSGDSSYNEQFF | TRBJ2-1 | TRBD2 | TRBV12-3/TRBV12-4 | 17
CSATTGTGFGYTF | TRBJ1-2 | TRBD1 | TRBV20-1 | 13
CASTFPPTYGYTF | TRBJ1-2 | - | TRBV7-2 | 13
CASSLNMGDEQFF | TRBJ2-1 | - | TRBV7-3 | 13
CASSEAGPSYEQYF | TRBJ2-7 | - | TRBV2 | 14
CASRDSGTHNTEAFF | TRBJ1-1 | - | TRBV13 | 15
CASSPDGVSYNEQFF | TRBJ2-1 | - | TRBV12-3/TRBV12-4 | 15
CASSIETGMGTEAFF | TRBJ1-1 | - | TRBV19 | 15
CASSMAGGRSFDEQFF | TRBJ2-1 | TRBD2 | TRBV19 | 16
CASSLAPTLPGEQYF | TRBJ2-7 | - | TRBV7-2 | 15
CSAAGGYYGYTF | TRBJ1-2 | - | TRBV20-1 | 12
CSVGVAGGQGELFF | TRBJ2-2 | TRBD2 | TRBV29-1 | 14
CAISRDRVGDEQYF | TRBJ2-7 | TRBD1 | TRBV6-1 | 14
CASSKKPGPGELFF | TRBJ2-2 | - | TRBV25-1 | 14
CASSQPGTLNTEAFF | TRBJ1-1 | - | TRBV7-2 | 15
CASSRNGGRGEQYF | TRBJ2-7 | - | TRBV27 | 14
CSASGGRAYEQYF | TRBJ2-7 | TRBD2 | TRBV20-1 | 13
CSALDTGANTGELFF | TRBJ2-2 | - | TRBV29-1 | 15
CASRGGLAGDQETQYF | TRBJ2-5 | TRBD2 | TRBV28 | 16
CASSMLAGSSYEQYF | TRBJ2-7 | TRBD2 | TRBV19 | 15
CASLKEIVSYEQYF | TRBJ2-7 | - | TRBV6-6 | 14
CSARGQRGYNEQFF | TRBJ2-1 | - | TRBV20-1 | 14
CASGTGGWQPQHF | TRBJ1-5 | TRBD1 | TRBV10-3 | 13
CASSYFGGTSSNSPLHF | TRBJ1-6 | - | TRBV6-5 | 17
CASTVAGRNEQFF | TRBJ2-1 | - | TRBV5-1 | 13
CSASDSSYEQYF | TRBJ2-7 | - | TRBV20-1 | 12
CASSDSPGETDTQYF | TRBJ2-3 | - | TRBV11-2 | 15
CASSLTGGSYNEQFF | TRBJ2-1 | TRBD1 | TRBV2 | 15
CASSLVPMGQSYGYTF | TRBJ1-2 | - | TRBV7-2 | 16
CASSYTQIQETQYF | TRBJ2-5 | - | TRBV27 | 14
CSANGLAGGPAETQYF | TRBJ2-5 | TRBD2 | TRBV20-1 | 16
CASSDGLRNEQFF | TRBJ2-1 | - | TRBV11-2 | 13
CASSRHDTLEQYF | TRBJ2-7 | - | TRBV4-3 | 13
CASGIVGRAWQTQYF | TRBJ2-5 | TRBD2 | TRBV7-9 | 15
CASSRGINQPQHF | TRBJ1-5 | - | TRBV5-1 | 13